The entry below describes one T cell receptor (beta chain). Antigen: not known. Per the original methods: After removing out-of-frame reads, around 2,000,000 distinct TCRbeta sequences remained. Measured with immunoSEQ multiplex PCR; TCRdb has only the in-frame clones, and not every one. The D gene and trimming were derived from the DNA, and the V and J assignments and clone size from that table. The sample shows tens of thousands of clones, around 76% of them seen only once. Single viable CD3+CD4+CD8-CD45RO+ cells were sorted as the memory CD4+ T cells. CD4+ T cells were isolated by positive magnetic selection. The source of the sample is a study of memory CD4+ T cells and cytomegalovirus serostatus. Whole-study results and caveats: About two fifths of the roughly 150 known CMV-associated TCRbeta sequences appeared in CD4+ memory. Median bootstrapped AUC for CMV status was about 0.95 originally, around 0.91 US-trained.

CDR1 and CDR2 from the germline V gene are MNHEY and SVGAGI. CDR3 size: 15 residues. The V segment lost 6 bases and the J segment 8 bases; nucleotides outside the gene matches: 13. The specimen was memory CD4+ T cells from blood. This clonotype was obtained from an adult in good health and CMV-seronegative. V is TRBV6-5 and J is TRBJ1-3, with 7 bases matching TRBD1. The CDR3 protein is CASSLKGTERDTIYF. For the CDR3, the DNA is TGTGCCAGCAGCCTTAAAGGGACAGAAAGAGACACCATATATTTT.